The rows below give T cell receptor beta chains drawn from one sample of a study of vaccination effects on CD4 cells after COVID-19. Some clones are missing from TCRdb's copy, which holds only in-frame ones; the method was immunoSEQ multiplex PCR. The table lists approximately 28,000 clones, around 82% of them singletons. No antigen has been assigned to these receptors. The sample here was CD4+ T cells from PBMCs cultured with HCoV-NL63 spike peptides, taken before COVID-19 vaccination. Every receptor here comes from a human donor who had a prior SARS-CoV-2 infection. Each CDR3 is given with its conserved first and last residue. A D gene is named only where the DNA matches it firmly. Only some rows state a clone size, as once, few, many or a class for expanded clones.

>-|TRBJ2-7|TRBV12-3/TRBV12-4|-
TGTGCCAGCAGTTTACTTTTGGGTCCCGAGCAGTACTTC
CASSLLLGPEQYF
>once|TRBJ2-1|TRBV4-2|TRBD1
TGTGCCAGCAGCCAAGTTTTTGGGACAGACAATTACAATGAGCAGTTCTTC
CASSQVFGTDNYNEQFF
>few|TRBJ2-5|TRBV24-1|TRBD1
TGTGCCACCAGTGATTCACGGACAGGCAGCCCCGAGACCCAGTACTTC
CATSDSRTGSPETQYF
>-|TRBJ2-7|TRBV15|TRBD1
TGTGCCACCAGCAGAGGACAGGGGTTGGGGAGATCCTACGAGCAGTACTTC
CATSRGQGLGRSYEQYF
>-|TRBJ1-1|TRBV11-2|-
TGTGCCAGCAGCTTAGGGGTTGGCACTGAAGCTTTCTTT
CASSLGVGTEAFF
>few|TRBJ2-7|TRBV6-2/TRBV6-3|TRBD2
TGTGCCAGCAGCCGCGCGGGGGTCTACGAGCAGTACTTC
CASSRAGVYEQYF
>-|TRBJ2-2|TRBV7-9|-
TGTGCCAGCAGCTACCTCACCGGGGAGCTGTTTTTT
CASSYLTGELFF
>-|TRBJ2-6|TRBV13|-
TGTGCCAGCAGCCCGACCACTTTTTCCTCTGGGGCCAACGTCCTGACTTTC
CASSPTTFSSGANVLTF
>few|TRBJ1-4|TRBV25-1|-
TGTGCCAGCAGTACCGGGACGGAGGATGAAAAACTGTTTTTT
CASSTGTEDEKLFF
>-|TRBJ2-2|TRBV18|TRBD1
TGTGCCAGCTCGCCCAGGACAGGGTGGGCCGGGGAGCTGTTTTTT
CASSPRTGWAGELFF
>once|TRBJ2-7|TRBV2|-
TGTGCCAGCAGTGAGACAGGTAGCCCTCTCGGGGCGGACTTC
CASSETGSPLGADF
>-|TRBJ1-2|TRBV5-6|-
TGTGCCAGCAGCCGAGGATTATATGGCTACACCTTC
CASSRGLYGYTF
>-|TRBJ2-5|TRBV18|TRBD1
TGTGCCAGCTCAACCGGTCAGGGACAGGGCCCAGAGACCCAGTACTTC
CASSTGQGQGPETQYF
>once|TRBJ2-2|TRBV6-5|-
TGTGCCAGCAGTCGGCAGTCATACACCGGGGAGCTGTTTTTT
CASSRQSYTGELFF
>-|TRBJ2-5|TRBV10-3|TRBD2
TGTGCCATCGGAACTAGCGGGGGGGAAGAGACCCAGTACTTC
CAIGTSGGEETQYF
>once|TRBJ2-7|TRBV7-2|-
TGTGCCAGCAGCTTAGAGTACTGGCAGGACTACGAGCAGTACTTC
CASSLEYWQDYEQYF
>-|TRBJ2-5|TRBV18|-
TGTGCCAGCTCACCCCCGGGGGCCCAAGAGACCCAGTACTTC
CASSPPGAQETQYF
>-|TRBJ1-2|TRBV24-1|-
TGTGCCACCAGTGATTTAAGTGCGGGATTAGGCACCTTC
CATSDLSAGLGTF
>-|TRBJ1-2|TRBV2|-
TGTGCCAGCGGAGGCGAGGGTCCCGGTGGCTACACCTTC
CASGGEGPGGYTF
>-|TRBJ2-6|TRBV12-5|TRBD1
TGTGCTAGTGGTTTGGTACTGGGACAGGGGGCGCAGGGGGCCAACGTCCTGACTTTC
CASGLVLGQGAQGANVLTF
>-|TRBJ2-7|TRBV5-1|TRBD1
TGCGCCAGCAGCTTCCGGACAGGAGGTTCCTACGAGCAGTACTTC
CASSFRTGGSYEQYF
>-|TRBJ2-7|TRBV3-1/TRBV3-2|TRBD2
TGTGCCAGCAGCCTAGCGGGAGGAGGTTCCTACGAGCAGTACTTC
CASSLAGGGSYEQYF
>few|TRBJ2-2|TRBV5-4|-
TGTGCCAGCAGCTTGGATCAGGGGCCCGGGGAGCTGTTTTTT
CASSLDQGPGELFF
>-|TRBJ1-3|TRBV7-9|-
TGTGCCAGCAGCCGGATCTCTGGAAACACCATATATTTT
CASSRISGNTIYF
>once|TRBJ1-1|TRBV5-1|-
TGCGCCAGCAGCTTGGATTCAGGGGCTGGCACTGAAGCTTTCTTT
CASSLDSGAGTEAFF
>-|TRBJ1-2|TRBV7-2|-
TGTGCCAGCAGCTTAGATAGGGTTTCGTATGGCTACACCTTC
CASSLDRVSYGYTF
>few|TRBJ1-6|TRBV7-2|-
TGTGCCAGCAGCTTAGAATGGGGGGTAGACTCACCCCTCCACTTT
CASSLEWGVDSPLHF
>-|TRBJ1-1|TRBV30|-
TGTGCCTGGAGTGTAGGGGGGCGTGAGACTGAAGCTTTCTTT
CAWSVGGRETEAFF
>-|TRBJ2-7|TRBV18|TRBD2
TGTGCCAGCTCACCAGCGCTGACTAGCGGGAGTTTCTACGAGCAGTACTTC
CASSPALTSGSFYEQYF
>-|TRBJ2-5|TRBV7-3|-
TGTGCCAGCAGCTTCAGGGTAGGAGAGACCCAGTACTTC
CASSFRVGETQYF
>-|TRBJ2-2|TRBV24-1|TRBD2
TGTGCCACCAGTGATTTGACTAGCGGGAGTTCCACGGGGGAGCTGTTTTTT
CATSDLTSGSSTGELFF
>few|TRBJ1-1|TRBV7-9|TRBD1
TGTGCCAGCAGCGTACAGGGGACGTACGCTGAAGCTTTCTTT
CASSVQGTYAEAFF
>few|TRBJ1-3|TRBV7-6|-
TGTGCCAGCAGCTTCCAACCCGCGACAGGAGCCTCTGGAAACACCATATATTTT
CASSFQPATGASGNTIYF
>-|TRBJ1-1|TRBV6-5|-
TGTGCCAGCAGTTGGGGGGGTATCAATGAAGCTTTCTTT
CASSWGGINEAFF
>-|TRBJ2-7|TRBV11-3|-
TGTGCCAGCAGCTTAGATCTCGAGGGCGAGCAGTACTTC
CASSLDLEGEQYF
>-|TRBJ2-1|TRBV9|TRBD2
TGTGCCAGCAGCGTAGCTAGCGGGGACTACAATGAGCAGTTCTTC
CASSVASGDYNEQFF
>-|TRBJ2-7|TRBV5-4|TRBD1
TGTGCCAGCAGCTTGGACAGGGGGTCTTTCTACGAGCAGTACTTC
CASSLDRGSFYEQYF
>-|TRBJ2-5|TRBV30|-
TGTGCCTGGACCGGGGTTGGCCCGCAAGAGACCCAGTACTTC
CAWTGVGPQETQYF
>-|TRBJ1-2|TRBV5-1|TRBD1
TGCGCCAGCAGCTTGGACCCTCGGGACAGGGGGCACGGCTACACCTTC
CASSLDPRDRGHGYTF
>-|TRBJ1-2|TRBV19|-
TGTGCCAGTAGTACCACGCATGCAGGTACCGGCTACACCTTC
CASSTTHAGTGYTF
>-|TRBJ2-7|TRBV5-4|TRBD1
TGTGCCAGCAGCTTGGAACAGGGGCCTTACGAGCAGTACTTC
CASSLEQGPYEQYF
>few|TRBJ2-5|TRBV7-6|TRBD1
TGTGCCAGCAGCCCCGCCACGGGCCCAGGGGGATTAGAGACCCAGTACTTC
CASSPATGPGGLETQYF
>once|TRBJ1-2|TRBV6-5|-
TGTGCCAGCAGACCTTCGGACCGAAACTATGGCTACACCTTC
CASRPSDRNYGYTF
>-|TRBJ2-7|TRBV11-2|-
TGTGCCAGCAGCCCTCAGGGGTACGAGCAGTACTTC
CASSPQGYEQYF
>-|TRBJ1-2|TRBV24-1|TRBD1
TGTGCCACCAGTGACCCCGGGACAGGGGTGGAGGGCTACACCTTC
CATSDPGTGVEGYTF
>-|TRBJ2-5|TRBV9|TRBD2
TGTGCCAGCAGCGTAGCTACTGGGCGGGAGGGCCGCAGAGAGACCCAGTACTTC
CASSVATGREGRRETQYF
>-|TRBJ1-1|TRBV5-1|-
TGCGCCAGCAGCTTGGTTCAGGGTTCCACTGAAGCTTTCTTT
CASSLVQGSTEAFF
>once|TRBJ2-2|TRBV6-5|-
TGTGCCAGCAGGGACACAGGGAACACCGGGGAGCTGTTTTTT
CASRDTGNTGELFF
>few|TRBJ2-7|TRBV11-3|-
TGTGCCAGCAGCTCCCAAGTAGCCTACGAGCAGTACTTC
CASSSQVAYEQYF
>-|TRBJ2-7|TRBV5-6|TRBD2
TGTGCCAGCAGCTCTTGGGGAGGGTACGAGCAGTACTTC
CASSSWGGYEQYF